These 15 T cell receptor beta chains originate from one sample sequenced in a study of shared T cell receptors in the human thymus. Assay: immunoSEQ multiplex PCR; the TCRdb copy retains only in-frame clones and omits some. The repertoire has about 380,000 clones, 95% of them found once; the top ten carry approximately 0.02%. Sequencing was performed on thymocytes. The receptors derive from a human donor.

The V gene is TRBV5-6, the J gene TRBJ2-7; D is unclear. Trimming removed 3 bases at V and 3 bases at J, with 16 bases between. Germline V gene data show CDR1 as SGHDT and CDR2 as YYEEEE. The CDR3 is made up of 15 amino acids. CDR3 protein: CASSYTRRPNYEQYF. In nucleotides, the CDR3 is TGTGCCAGCAGCTACACCCGAAGACCAAACTACGAGCAGTACTTC.

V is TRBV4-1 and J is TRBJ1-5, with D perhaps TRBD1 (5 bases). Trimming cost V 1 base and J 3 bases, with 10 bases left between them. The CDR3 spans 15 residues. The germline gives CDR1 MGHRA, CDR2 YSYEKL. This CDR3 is CASSQGTGLNQPQHF. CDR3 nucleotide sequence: TGCGCCAGCAGCCAAGGGACGGGACTCAATCAGCCCCAGCATTTT.

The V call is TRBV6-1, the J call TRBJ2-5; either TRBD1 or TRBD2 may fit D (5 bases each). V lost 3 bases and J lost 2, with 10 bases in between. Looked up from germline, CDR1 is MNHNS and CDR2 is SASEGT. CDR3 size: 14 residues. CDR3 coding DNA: TGTGCCAGCAGTGACGGGACGGAACAAGAGACCCAGTACTTC. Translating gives CASSDGTEQETQYF.

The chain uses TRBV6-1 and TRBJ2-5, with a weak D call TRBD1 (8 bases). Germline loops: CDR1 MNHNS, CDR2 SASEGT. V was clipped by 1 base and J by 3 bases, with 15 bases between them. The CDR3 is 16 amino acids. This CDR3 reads CASSEVDRGGEETQYF. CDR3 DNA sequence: TGTGCCAGCAGTGAAGTTGACAGGGGAGGGGAAGAGACCCAGTACTTC.

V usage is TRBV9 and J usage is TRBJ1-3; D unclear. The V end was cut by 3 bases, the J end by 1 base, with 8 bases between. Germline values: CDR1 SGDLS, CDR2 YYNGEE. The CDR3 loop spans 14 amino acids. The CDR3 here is CASSARTSGNTIYF. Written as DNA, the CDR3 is TGTGCCAGCAGCGCCCGGACTTCTGGAAACACCATATATTTT.

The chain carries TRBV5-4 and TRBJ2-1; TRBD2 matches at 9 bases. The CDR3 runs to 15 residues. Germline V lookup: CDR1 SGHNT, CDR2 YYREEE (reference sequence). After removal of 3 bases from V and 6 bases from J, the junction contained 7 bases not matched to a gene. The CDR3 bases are TGTGCCAGCAGCTCTGCGGGAGGGAAGGGCAATGAGCAGTTCTTC. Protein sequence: CASSSAGGKGNEQFF.

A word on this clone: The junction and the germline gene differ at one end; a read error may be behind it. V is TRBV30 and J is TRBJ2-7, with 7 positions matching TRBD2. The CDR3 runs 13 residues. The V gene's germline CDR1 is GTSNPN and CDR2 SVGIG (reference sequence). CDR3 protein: CARRAGYSYEQYF. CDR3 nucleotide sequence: TGTGCCCGGAGAGCGGGGTACTCCTACGAGCAGTACTTC.

CDR3: CASSQDRVAGGWPHEQYF. The CDR3 nucleotides are TGTGCCAGCAGCCAAGATAGAGTAGCGGGAGGCTGGCCGCATGAGCAGTACTTC. This rearrangement joins TRBV4-2 to TRBJ2-7; TRBD2 aligns across 10 bases. CDR3 length: 18 residues. Per germline, CDR1 LGHNA and CDR2 YNFKEQ. J gave up 7 bases and V 0 bases, and 15 bases lay outside the gene matches.

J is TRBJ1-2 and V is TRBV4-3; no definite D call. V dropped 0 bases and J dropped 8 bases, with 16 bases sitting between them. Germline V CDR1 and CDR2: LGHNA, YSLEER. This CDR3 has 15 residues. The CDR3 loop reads CASSQDYTPPSGYTF. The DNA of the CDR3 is TGCGCCAGCAGCCAAGATTACACACCACCATCCGGCTACACCTTC.

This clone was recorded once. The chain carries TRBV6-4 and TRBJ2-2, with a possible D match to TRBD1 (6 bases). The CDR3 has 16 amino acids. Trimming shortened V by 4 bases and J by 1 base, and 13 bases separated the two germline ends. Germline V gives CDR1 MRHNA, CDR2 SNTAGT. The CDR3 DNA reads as TGTGCCAGCAGTGGCAACGGGACACGGAACACCGGGGAGCTGTTTTTT. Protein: CASSGNGTRNTGELFF.

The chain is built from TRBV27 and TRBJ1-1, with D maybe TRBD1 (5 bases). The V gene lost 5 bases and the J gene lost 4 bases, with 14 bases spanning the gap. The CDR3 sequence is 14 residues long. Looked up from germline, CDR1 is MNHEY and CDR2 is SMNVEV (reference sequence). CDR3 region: CASSPRRGGTEAFF. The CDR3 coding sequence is TGTGCCAGCAGTCCACGGCGGGGGGGCACTGAAGCTTTCTTT.

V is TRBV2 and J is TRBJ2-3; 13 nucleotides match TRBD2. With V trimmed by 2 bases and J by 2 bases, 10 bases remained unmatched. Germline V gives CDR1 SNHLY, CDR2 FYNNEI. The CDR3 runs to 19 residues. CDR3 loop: CASSEPPGLAGVITDTQYF. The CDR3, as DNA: TGTGCCAGCAGTGAACCTCCCGGACTAGCGGGAGTGATCACAGATACGCAGTATTTT.

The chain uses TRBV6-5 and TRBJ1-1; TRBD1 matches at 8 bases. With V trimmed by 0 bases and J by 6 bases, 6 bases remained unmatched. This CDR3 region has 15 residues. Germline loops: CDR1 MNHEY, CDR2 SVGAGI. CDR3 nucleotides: TGTGCCAGCAGTTACTCGGGGCAGGGGGCGTCTGAAGCTTTCTTT. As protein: CASSYSGQGASEAFF.

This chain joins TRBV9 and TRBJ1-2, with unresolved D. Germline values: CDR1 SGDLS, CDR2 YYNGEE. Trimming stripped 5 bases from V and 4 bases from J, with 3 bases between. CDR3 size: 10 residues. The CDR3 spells CASRSYGYTF. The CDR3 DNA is TGTGCCAGCAGGTCCTATGGCTACACCTTC.

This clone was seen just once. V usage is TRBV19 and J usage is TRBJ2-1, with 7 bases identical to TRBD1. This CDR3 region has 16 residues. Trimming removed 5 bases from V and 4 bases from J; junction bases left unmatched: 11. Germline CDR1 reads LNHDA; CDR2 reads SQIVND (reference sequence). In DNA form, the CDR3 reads TGTGCCAGTAGTTTGGTACCCGGGACAGTGTACAATGAGCAGTTCTTC. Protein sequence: CASSLVPGTVYNEQFF.